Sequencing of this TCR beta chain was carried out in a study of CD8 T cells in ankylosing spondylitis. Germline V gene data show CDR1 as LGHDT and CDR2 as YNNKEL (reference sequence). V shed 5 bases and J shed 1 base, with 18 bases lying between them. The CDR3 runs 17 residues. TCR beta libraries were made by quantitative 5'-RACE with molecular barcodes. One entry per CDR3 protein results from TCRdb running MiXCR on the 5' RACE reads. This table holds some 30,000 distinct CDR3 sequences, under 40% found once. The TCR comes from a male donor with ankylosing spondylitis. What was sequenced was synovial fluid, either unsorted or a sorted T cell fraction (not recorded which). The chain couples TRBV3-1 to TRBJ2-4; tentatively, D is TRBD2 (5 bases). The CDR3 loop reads CASSTPLGVPAKNIQYF. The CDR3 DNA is TGTGCCAGCAGCACACCCCTGGGAGTACCGGCCAAAAACATTCAGTACTTC.